A single sample is the source of the 21 T cell receptor beta chains below, sequenced in a study of beta chain features in type 1 diabetes. Expressed TCRB transcripts were sequenced because the isolated RNA had all been reverse transcribed beforehand. Profiling relied on immunoSEQ multiplex PCR, and the TCRdb table lists in-frame clones only, not all of them. The sample contains under 950,000 clones, 17% of which appear only once. The specimen sequenced was naive CD4+ T cells from blood. Receptors originate from a young woman in good health.

The chain combines TRBV28 with TRBJ2-7, with TRBD2 matching over 8 bases. This CDR3 contains 17 residues. Per germline, CDR1 MDHEN and CDR2 SYDVKM. J gave up 1 base and V 3 bases, and 11 bases lay outside the gene matches. CDR3 residues: CASSLRVSGGRSYEQYF. CDR3 coding DNA: TGTGCCAGCAGTTTGCGGGTGTCTGGCGGGAGGTCCTACGAGCAGTACTTC.

This clone occurred a few times. This chain connects TRBV2 to TRBJ2-1; possible D gene TRBD1, 5 bases. Trimming cost V 7 bases and J 5 bases, with 9 bases left between them. CDR1 SNHLY and CDR2 FYNNEI come from the germline V gene. The CDR3 has 12 residues. The CDR3 DNA follows: TGTGCCAGCATGACAGACAACAATGAGCAGTTCTTC. As protein: CASMTDNNEQFF.

This clone appeared a few times. The chain combines TRBV7-9 with TRBJ2-5; 8 nucleotides align to TRBD1. V trimming: 5 bases; J trimming: 3 bases; junction bases outside the gene matches: 5. The CDR3 runs to 14 residues. CDR1 is SEHNR, CDR2 FQNEAQ, per germline (reference sequence). The CDR3 sequence: CASSHGQGKETQYF. In nucleotides, the CDR3 is TGTGCCAGCAGCCACGGACAGGGTAAAGAGACCCAGTACTTC.

The gene calls are TRBV7-8 and TRBJ2-7, with no clear D. V was pared by 5 bases and J by 2 bases, with 4 bases between. Germline V gives CDR1 SGHVS, CDR2 FQNEAQ. The CDR3 is made up of 11 amino acids. The CDR3 DNA sequence: TGTGCCAGCAGCCAAGCCTACGAGCAGTACTTC. It specifies CASSQAYEQYF.

This chain connects TRBV6-6 to TRBJ2-3; D call uncertain. The CDR3 spans 15 residues. Trimming removed 6 bases at V and 3 bases at J, with 16 bases between. The germline gives CDR1 MNHNY, CDR2 SVGAGI (reference sequence). CDR3 coding DNA: TGTGCCAGCAGAGGCCGACCAGTGGAGACAGATACGCAGTATTTT. It is translated as CASRGRPVETDTQYF.

This clone was observed a handful of times. The genes are TRBV10-3 and TRBJ1-3, with TRBD1 as a possible D gene (6 bases). The CDR3 is 15 residues long. In germline, CDR1 is ENHRY, CDR2 SYGVKD. Trimming shortened V by 6 bases and J by 0 bases, and 12 bases separated the two germline ends. The CDR3, as DNA: TGTGCCATCAGAGATGGGGGCTCCTCTGGAAACACCATATATTTT. It encodes CAIRDGGSSGNTIYF.

This chain connects TRBV18 to TRBJ2-7; 10 nucleotides line up with TRBD2. The CDR3 runs 15 residues. V shed 5 bases and J 0 bases; nucleotides not matched to a gene: 4. Germline CDR1 and CDR2: KGHSH and LQKENI. The CDR3 coding sequence is TGTGCCAGCTCAGAGGCTAGCGGGGGCTCCTACGAGCAGTACTTC. This sequence encodes CASSEASGGSYEQYF.

A note on this clone: This sample includes further DNA sequences coding for the same CDR3. The chain links TRBV2 to TRBJ1-4, with 9 bases aligning to TRBD1. The ends lost 5 bases at V and 8 bases at J; junction bases unmatched: 6. Germline loops: CDR1 SNHLY, CDR2 FYNNEI. The CDR3 is made up of 14 amino acids. This CDR3 reads CASSPLGQGEKLFF. In DNA, the CDR3 is TGTGCCAGCAGTCCTCTCGGACAGGGGGAAAAACTGTTTTTT.

The chain uses TRBV7-2 and TRBJ2-3; possible D gene TRBD2, 5 bases. The germline V and J ends were trimmed by 0 bases and 6 bases, with 7 bases remaining between them. CDR3 length: 13 residues. Germline-derived CDR1 and CDR2 are SGHTA and FQGNSA. CDR3 amino acids: CASSLARVDTQYF. The CDR3 nucleotides read TGTGCCAGCAGCTTAGCGCGGGTCGATACGCAGTATTTT.

In its sample, this clone was seen a few times. V is TRBV5-1 and J is TRBJ2-1, with a possible D match to TRBD1 (5 bases). The V and J ends lost 1 base and 6 bases respectively, with 11 bases between them. This CDR3 region has 14 residues. Germline CDR1 and CDR2: SGHRS and YFSETQ. The CDR3 DNA reads as TGCGCCAGCAGCTTGTTAGGCCAGGGCAATGAGCAGTTCTTC. This codes for CASSLLGQGNEQFF. The whole variable domain, filled in from reference TRBV5-1 and TRBJ2-1, reads KAGVTQTPRYLIKTRGQQVTLSCSPISGHRSVSWYQQTPGQGLQFLFEYFSETQRNKGNFPGRFSGRQFSNSRSEMNVSTLELGDSALYLCASSLLGQGNEQFFGPGTRLTVL.

A few counts support this clone. The V call is TRBV11-2, the J call TRBJ2-2; D gene unclear. The germline gives CDR1 SGHAT, CDR2 FQNNGV. V lost 1 base and J 7 bases, leaving 7 bases between the germline ends. CDR3 size: 13 residues. CDR3 in DNA: TGTGCCAGCAGCTTAGTTTTTGTCGGGGAGCTGTTTTTT. Translation gives CASSLVFVGELFF. Drawing the rest from reference TRBV11-2 and TRBJ2-2, the complete variable domain is EAGVAQSPRYKIIEKRQSVAFWCNPISGHATLYWYQQILGQGPKLLIQFQNNGVVDDSQLPKDRFSAERLKGVDSTLKIQPAKLEDSAVYLCASSLVFVGELFFGEGSRLTVL.

The table lists this clone with a few counts. CDR3 nucleotide sequence: TGTGCCAGCAGCAATACAGGGGGAGAGACCCAGTACTTC. Translating it yields CASSNTGGETQYF. The chain joins TRBV7-3 to TRBJ2-5; TRBD1 matches 8 bases. Germline V gene sequence: CDR1 SGHTA, CDR2 FQGTGA. V was pared by 5 bases and J by 4 bases, with 3 bases of the junction left unmatched. The CDR3 sequence is 13 residues long. The full variable domain, with the rest looked up from reference TRBV7-3 and TRBJ2-5, is GAGVSQTPSNKVTEKGKYVELRCDPISGHTALYWYRQSLGQGPEFLIYFQGTGAADDSGLPNDRFFAVRPEGSVSTLKIQRTERGDSAVYLCASSNTGGETQYFGPGTRLLVL.

This clone was recorded at least ten times. The chain joins TRBV21-1 to TRBJ1-1. TRBV21-1 is a pseudogene segment. The CDR3 runs 10 residues. The CDR3 is CATRCGGAFF. The CDR3 coding sequence is TGTGCCACCAGATGTGGCGGAGCTTTCTTT.

The chain employs TRBV4-1 and TRBJ2-3; TRBD2 aligns across 9 bases. The CDR3 has 14 residues. V lost 1 base and J lost 8; bases outside the gene matches: 4. CDR1 MGHRA and CDR2 YSYEKL come from the germline V gene. The chain's CDR3 is CASSQVLREGTQYF. In DNA form, the CDR3 reads TGCGCCAGCAGCCAAGTCTTGCGGGAGGGTACGCAGTATTTT.

In its sample, this clone was seen a few times. The chain is built from TRBV5-6 and TRBJ2-2; TRBD1 might be the D (6 bases). This CDR3 comprises 13 residues. Per the germline V gene, CDR1 is SGHDT and CDR2 is YYEEEE. Trimming pared 4 bases from V and 7 bases from J, leaving 11 bases between. CDR3 coding DNA: TGTGCCAGCAGCCCACAGGGATTCGGGGAGCTGTTTTTT. Translating gives CASSPQGFGELFF.

The table lists this clone with a few counts. The chain is built from TRBV7-9 and TRBJ1-5; D not certain. The CDR3 is 14 residues long. The V gene's germline CDR1 is SEHNR and CDR2 FQNEAQ (reference sequence). With 5 bases removed from V and 2 bases from J, the gap between germline ends came to 10 bases. The DNA for the CDR3 is TGTGCCAGCAGCGACGGAGGAGGCAATCAGCCCCAGCATTTT. It specifies CASSDGGGNQPQHF.

A note on this clone: The junction shows a germline mismatch at one end, possibly a read error. The rearrangement links TRBV7-9 to TRBJ1-1, with D possibly matching TRBD1 (6 bases). This CDR3 region has 13 residues. CDR1 is SEHNR and CDR2 is FQNEAQ in the germline V gene (reference sequence). The CDR3 reads CASSSHTGPHNLF. DNA of the CDR3: TGTGCCAGCAGCTCTCACACAGGGCCCCATAATCTCTTT.

This rearrangement joins TRBV4-2 to TRBJ2-1; 8 nucleotides align to TRBD2. Germline CDR1 LGHNA, CDR2 YNFKEQ. Trimming at V came to 5 bases and at J to 3 bases, leaving 3 bases not matched to a gene. This CDR3 is 14 amino acids long. CDR3 sequence reads: CASSFSGSYNEQFF. Written as DNA, the CDR3 is TGTGCCAGCAGCTTCAGCGGGAGCTACAATGAGCAGTTCTTC.

The chain combines TRBV4-3 with TRBJ2-7; 8 bases line up with TRBD1. There are 13 residues in the CDR3. Germline CDR1 LGHNA, CDR2 YSLEER. The V and J ends lost 4 bases and 7 bases, in that order; junction bases with no gene match: 6. CDR3 sequence: CASSPDRAGEQYF. As DNA, the CDR3 is TGCGCCAGCAGCCCGGACAGGGCTGGTGAGCAGTACTTC.

The chain joins TRBV5-6 to TRBJ1-4; D is unresolved. The V and J ends lost 1 base and 8 bases respectively, with 6 bases between them. CDR1 and CDR2 from the germline V gene are SGHDT and YYEEEE. The CDR3 spans 12 residues. CDR3 sequence reads: CASSLWGEKLFF. CDR3 in DNA: TGTGCCAGCAGCTTGTGGGGAGAAAAACTGTTTTTT.

This clone was seen a handful of times. V is TRBV7-3 and J is TRBJ2-7, with 9 bases that match TRBD2. Germline V gene data show CDR1 as SGHTA and CDR2 as FQGTGA. J lost 2 bases, V lost 6 bases, and 8 bases had no gene match. The CDR3 has 15 amino acids. The CDR3 here is CASSQAGGGTYEQYF. The CDR3 coding sequence is TGTGCCAGCAGTCAAGCGGGAGGAGGAACCTACGAGCAGTACTTC.